Listed below are T cell receptor beta chains from one sample, sequenced in a study of regulatory T cells in long-lasting Graves disease. TCRdb recomputed calls from the multiplex PCR reads with MiXCR, one row per CDR3 protein. The sample lists about 420,000 distinct CDR3 sequences, 23% occurring once. The sample consisted of peripheral blood mononuclear cells (PBMCs), taken when the disease was refractory, from a patient treated with antithyroid drugs. The receptors stem from a female donor with Graves disease. Both conserved end residues are part of each CDR3. Each record gives: V gene, clone size, D gene, J gene, CDR3 DNA, CDR3 protein. The D gene is left open where the match is weak. The size of a clone is reported for some rows only, either as once, few or many, or as a class for expanded clones.

v_call: TRBV10-3; clone_size: -; d_call: -; j_call: TRBJ2-5; cdr3_nt: TGTGCCATCAGGACAGTACAAGAGACCCAGTACTTC; cdr3_aa: CAIRTVQETQYF
v_call: TRBV5-1; clone_size: -; d_call: -; j_call: TRBJ1-1; cdr3_nt: TGCGCCAGCAGCTTGGCTGGGACAAACAGATGGGGAAACACTGAAGCTTTCTTT; cdr3_aa: CASSLAGTNRWGNTEAFF
v_call: TRBV20-1; clone_size: -; d_call: -; j_call: TRBJ2-7; cdr3_nt: TGCAGTGCTAGAGGGTGGGCCCCCTACGAGCAGTACTTC; cdr3_aa: CSARGWAPYEQYF
v_call: TRBV6-1; clone_size: -; d_call: TRBD1; j_call: TRBJ1-1; cdr3_nt: TGTGCCAGCATTGTGTCGCAGGGGGCGAACACTGAAGCTTTCTTT; cdr3_aa: CASIVSQGANTEAFF
v_call: TRBV3-1; clone_size: -; d_call: TRBD2; j_call: TRBJ2-1; cdr3_nt: TGTGCCAGCAGCCAAGATCCAGCGGGAGTCTACTACAATGAGCAGTTCTTC; cdr3_aa: CASSQDPAGVYYNEQFF
v_call: TRBV2; clone_size: many; d_call: -; j_call: TRBJ2-7; cdr3_nt: TGTGCCAGCAGGGGAGGATCTTTGACTTGGTTCGAGCAGTACTTC; cdr3_aa: CASRGGSLTWFEQYF
v_call: TRBV3-1; clone_size: many; d_call: -; j_call: TRBJ1-2; cdr3_nt: TGTGCCAGCAGCCAGGGGGGCAGGGACGGCTACACCTTC; cdr3_aa: CASSQGGRDGYTF
v_call: TRBV29-1; clone_size: many; d_call: TRBD2; j_call: TRBJ2-5; cdr3_nt: TGCAGCGTTGAAGCTAGCGGGAGCGGAGGGGAGACCCAGTACTTC; cdr3_aa: CSVEASGSGGETQYF
v_call: TRBV6-9; clone_size: once; d_call: -; j_call: TRBJ2-2; cdr3_nt: TGTGCCAGCAGTTCCCGTGGAGTGAACACCGGGGAGCTGTTTTTT; cdr3_aa: CASSSRGVNTGELFF
v_call: TRBV7-2; clone_size: -; d_call: -; j_call: TRBJ2-1; cdr3_nt: TGTGCCAGCAGCTTACAGGCGGGAACTTACAATGAGCAGTTCTTC; cdr3_aa: CASSLQAGTYNEQFF
v_call: TRBV5-1; clone_size: few; d_call: -; j_call: TRBJ1-6; cdr3_nt: TGCGCCAGCAGCTCACAAGTAGGTGGAACTGGAACAAATTCACCCCTCCACTTT; cdr3_aa: CASSSQVGGTGTNSPLHF
v_call: TRBV7-9; clone_size: -; d_call: -; j_call: TRBJ2-1; cdr3_nt: TGTGCCAGCAGCTTAGGGTGGCAGGGGCAGTTCTTC; cdr3_aa: CASSLGWQGQFF
v_call: TRBV20-1; clone_size: -; d_call: -; j_call: TRBJ2-7; cdr3_nt: TGCAGTGCTACCGCCCTTAGTGGGACCTACGAGCAGTACTTC; cdr3_aa: CSATALSGTYEQYF
v_call: TRBV20-1; clone_size: -; d_call: TRBD1; j_call: TRBJ2-7; cdr3_nt: TGCAGTGCTAGAGGTAGGGACAGGAATTCTTACGAGCAGTACTTC; cdr3_aa: CSARGRDRNSYEQYF
v_call: TRBV11-2; clone_size: many; d_call: -; j_call: TRBJ1-1; cdr3_nt: TGTGCCAGCAGCTTAGCGCTGTCGAACACTGAAGCTTTCTTT; cdr3_aa: CASSLALSNTEAFF
v_call: TRBV6-1; clone_size: few; d_call: -; j_call: TRBJ1-5; cdr3_nt: TGTGCCAGCACCCCGGCAGGGCCTAATCAGCCCCAGCATTTT; cdr3_aa: CASTPAGPNQPQHF
v_call: TRBV20-1; clone_size: few; d_call: TRBD2; j_call: TRBJ2-5; cdr3_nt: TGCAGTGCTAGAGATGGCCTAGCGGGAGGGGGGCAGACCCAGTACTTC; cdr3_aa: CSARDGLAGGGQTQYF
v_call: TRBV5-1; clone_size: -; d_call: -; j_call: TRBJ2-3; cdr3_nt: TGCGCCAGCAGCTTGGAGGGCCACCTTAGCACAGATACGCAGTATTTT; cdr3_aa: CASSLEGHLSTDTQYF
v_call: TRBV11-2; clone_size: -; d_call: -; j_call: TRBJ2-7; cdr3_nt: TGTGCCAGCAGCTTAAGGGGGGGGGCAAATTCGGCCGAGCAGTACTTC; cdr3_aa: CASSLRGGANSAEQYF
v_call: TRBV19; clone_size: -; d_call: -; j_call: TRBJ2-2; cdr3_nt: TGTGCCACTCGAGGGGGGGCCCACACCGGGGAGCTGTTTTTT; cdr3_aa: CATRGGAHTGELFF
v_call: TRBV6-1; clone_size: few; d_call: TRBD2; j_call: TRBJ2-5; cdr3_nt: TGTGCCAGCAGTGACTCCGCGGGAGGGTACGAGACCCAGTACTTC; cdr3_aa: CASSDSAGGYETQYF
v_call: TRBV27; clone_size: few; d_call: -; j_call: TRBJ1-5; cdr3_nt: TGTGCCAGCAGTTACAGGGAGAATCAGCCCCAGCATTTT; cdr3_aa: CASSYRENQPQHF
v_call: TRBV5-1; clone_size: -; d_call: TRBD1; j_call: TRBJ2-5; cdr3_nt: TGTGCCAGCAGCTTGGCCCCGCCGGGACAGGGCCAAGAGACCCAGTACTTC; cdr3_aa: CASSLAPPGQGQETQYF
v_call: TRBV28; clone_size: many; d_call: -; j_call: TRBJ1-1; cdr3_nt: TGTGCCAGCAGGACCAGTAAAAACAGGGTCACGGACACTGAAGCTTTCTTT; cdr3_aa: CASRTSKNRVTDTEAFF
v_call: TRBV7-2; clone_size: -; d_call: TRBD2; j_call: TRBJ2-7; cdr3_nt: TGTGCCAGCAGCCCTGCTAGCGGGAGGAGCTCCTACGAGCAGTACTTC; cdr3_aa: CASSPASGRSSYEQYF
v_call: TRBV7-9; clone_size: -; d_call: -; j_call: TRBJ2-5; cdr3_nt: TGTGCCAGCAGCTCCCGAGCCCGCCAAGAGACCCAGTACTTC; cdr3_aa: CASSSRARQETQYF
v_call: TRBV9; clone_size: few; d_call: -; j_call: TRBJ2-5; cdr3_nt: TGTGCCAGCGGTACGGGAGTCAAGGAGACCCAGTACTTC; cdr3_aa: CASGTGVKETQYF
v_call: TRBV6-1; clone_size: -; d_call: TRBD2; j_call: TRBJ2-2; cdr3_nt: TGTGCCAGCAGTGAAGAAGCGGGAGCGGGCACCGGGGAGCTGTTTTTT; cdr3_aa: CASSEEAGAGTGELFF
v_call: TRBV6-2/TRBV6-3; clone_size: -; d_call: TRBD2; j_call: TRBJ2-2; cdr3_nt: TGTGCCAGCAGTGAAGCCCCTCTAGCGGGAGGCAACACCGGGGAGCTGTTTTTT; cdr3_aa: CASSEAPLAGGNTGELFF
v_call: TRBV7-9; clone_size: -; d_call: -; j_call: TRBJ2-6; cdr3_nt: TGTGCCAGCAGCTCTAGTAGTGAGTTCTGGGTCGCCAACGTCCTGACTTTC; cdr3_aa: CASSSSSEFWVANVLTF
v_call: TRBV20-1; clone_size: many; d_call: -; j_call: TRBJ2-7; cdr3_nt: TGCAGTGCTAGAGTACCTAGAGGGTGGGAGCAGTACTTC; cdr3_aa: CSARVPRGWEQYF
v_call: TRBV10-3; clone_size: -; d_call: -; j_call: TRBJ2-7; cdr3_nt: TGTGCCATCAGTGAGTCCGCCGTGCGGGACTCCTACGAGCAGTACTTC; cdr3_aa: CAISESAVRDSYEQYF
v_call: TRBV28; clone_size: -; d_call: -; j_call: TRBJ2-1; cdr3_nt: TGTGCCAGCAGTTCGAAGACAGTCAACTCCTACAATGAGCAGTTCTTC; cdr3_aa: CASSSKTVNSYNEQFF
v_call: TRBV6-1; clone_size: few; d_call: -; j_call: TRBJ1-6; cdr3_nt: TGTGCCAGCAGTGAAGCGCTCTCCTATAATTCACCCCTCCACTTT; cdr3_aa: CASSEALSYNSPLHF
v_call: TRBV15; clone_size: many; d_call: TRBD1; j_call: TRBJ1-5; cdr3_nt: TGTGCCACCAGCAGCGCTACAGGGGGCGGTCAGCCCCAGCATTTT; cdr3_aa: CATSSATGGGQPQHF
v_call: TRBV10-3; clone_size: -; d_call: -; j_call: TRBJ2-7; cdr3_nt: TGTGCCACCACCGGGACGACCGAGCAGTACTTC; cdr3_aa: CATTGTTEQYF
v_call: TRBV29-1; clone_size: -; d_call: -; j_call: TRBJ2-7; cdr3_nt: TGCAGCGGAGGTAACGGGGTTTACGAGCAGTACTTC; cdr3_aa: CSGGNGVYEQYF
v_call: TRBV20-1; clone_size: few; d_call: -; j_call: TRBJ1-4; cdr3_nt: TGCAGTGCTAGAATTGCAACTAATGAAAAACTGTTTTTT; cdr3_aa: CSARIATNEKLFF
v_call: TRBV5-5; clone_size: -; d_call: -; j_call: TRBJ1-6; cdr3_nt: TGTGCCAGCAGCTTGGTCACAGCCAATTCACCCCTCCACTTT; cdr3_aa: CASSLVTANSPLHF
v_call: TRBV28; clone_size: many; d_call: -; j_call: TRBJ1-1; cdr3_nt: TGTGCCAGCAGTCAATCTCCACAGGGTGCTTTCTTT; cdr3_aa: CASSQSPQGAFF
v_call: TRBV29-1; clone_size: -; d_call: -; j_call: TRBJ2-1; cdr3_nt: TGCAGCGTTGATAGGAGCAATGAGCAGTTCTTC; cdr3_aa: CSVDRSNEQFF
v_call: TRBV7-2; clone_size: -; d_call: TRBD1; j_call: TRBJ1-2; cdr3_nt: TGTGCCAGCAGCTCCCCCCCGGGACAGCTAAACTATGGCTACACCTTC; cdr3_aa: CASSSPPGQLNYGYTF
v_call: TRBV24-1; clone_size: few; d_call: -; j_call: TRBJ1-1; cdr3_nt: TGTGCCACCAGTGATCCCCGGCAGGGAGCTAAAATGAACACTGAAGCTTTCTTT; cdr3_aa: CATSDPRQGAKMNTEAFF
v_call: TRBV5-1; clone_size: few; d_call: TRBD1; j_call: TRBJ1-2; cdr3_nt: TGCGCCAGCAGGCGAGACAGGGCTCCCTATGGCTACACCTTC; cdr3_aa: CASRRDRAPYGYTF
v_call: TRBV7-2; clone_size: few; d_call: -; j_call: TRBJ2-4; cdr3_nt: TGTGCCAGCAGCTTAGGAGGCAAAAACATTCAGTACTTC; cdr3_aa: CASSLGGKNIQYF
v_call: TRBV12-3/TRBV12-4; clone_size: many; d_call: -; j_call: TRBJ1-2; cdr3_nt: TGTGCCAGCACCCCCTCGGGGACGGGGAACTATGGCTACACCTTC; cdr3_aa: CASTPSGTGNYGYTF